The rows below give T cell receptor beta chains drawn from one sample of a study of monozygotic twins with inflammatory bowel disease. TCRdb re-called the 5' RACE reads, yielding one record per CDR3 amino acid sequence without DNA. This sample's clone table lists some 150,000 distinct CDR3 sequences. The specimen was blood. The receptors derive from a human donor with ulcerative colitis or Crohn's disease, or a healthy co-twin of an affected twin (not recorded which). Each CDR3 is given with its conserved first and last residue.

V	J	CDR3
TRBV15	TRBJ2-1	CATSRDYGSSSYNEQFF
TRBV20-1	TRBJ2-7	CSARNRPQSSYEQYF
TRBV20-1	TRBJ1-1	CSARGEEGIAEAFF
TRBV29-1	TRBJ2-7	CSASPGAYEQYF
TRBV25-1	TRBJ2-5	CASQVGTGEETQYF
TRBV12-3/TRBV12-4	TRBJ2-1	CASSLGQPDNEQFF
TRBV5-1	TRBJ2-6	CASSVRSSGVSGANVLTF
TRBV29-1	TRBJ1-1	CSVALRDGNTEAFF
TRBV7-2	TRBJ2-7	CASSFVSSYEQYF
TRBV29-1	TRBJ2-1	CSVNNYNEQFF
TRBV20-1	TRBJ2-7	CSATDRGWGEQYF
TRBV10-3	TRBJ1-3	CAISDLGNTIYF
TRBV2	TRBJ2-7	CASSESVGYEQYF
TRBV4-3	TRBJ2-3	CASSQQTGDTDTQYF
TRBV24-1	TRBJ2-1	CATSDPSGTGDNEQFF
TRBV10-3	TRBJ2-7	CAISESTGSPYEQYF
TRBV5-1	TRBJ1-1	CASRPVTGGMTEAFF
TRBV12-3/TRBV12-4	TRBJ1-1	CASSTRGTMNTEAFF
TRBV5-1	TRBJ2-5	CASSFGTVQETQYF
TRBV7-2	TRBJ2-3	CASSGVQGADTQYF
TRBV20-1	TRBJ2-5	CSAPPYLWEGQETQYF
TRBV28	TRBJ1-2	CASSQGVSNYGYTF
TRBV20-1	TRBJ1-2	CSARTTNGYTF
TRBV6-5	TRBJ2-1	CASSFNRDSLYNEQFF
TRBV27	TRBJ2-7	CASSLSGLAGVWSYEQYF
TRBV5-1	TRBJ2-3	CASSPSTSGSPTDTQYF
TRBV6-1	TRBJ2-2	CASSIAGQGNTGELFF
TRBV5-4	TRBJ1-5	CASSLLGQPQHF
TRBV12-3/TRBV12-4	TRBJ2-2	CASSFIVLASTGELFF
TRBV28	TRBJ2-1	CASSQTSEFYNEQFF
TRBV7-3	TRBJ1-2	CASSNNEGLGGYTF
TRBV5-1	TRBJ2-1	CASSLGSAGNNEQFF
TRBV5-1	TRBJ1-6	CASAGDGEGYSPLHF
TRBV5-1	TRBJ1-1	CASSLTPNTEAFF
TRBV15	TRBJ1-5	CATSRDRAGNQPQHF
TRBV20-1	TRBJ2-1	CSASTSRSPYNEQFF
TRBV5-4	TRBJ1-2	CASSLAGMGGYTF
TRBV12-3/TRBV12-4	TRBJ1-4	CASSLGTSNEKLFF
TRBV2	TRBJ2-1	CASSEGTSGRNEQFF
TRBV5-5	TRBJ1-5	CASSLAATVNNQPQHF
TRBV29-1	TRBJ1-1	CSVARRTVNTEAFF
TRBV11-1	TRBJ2-1	CASSRPGTSGRATYNEQFF
TRBV7-9	TRBJ1-4	CASSLAQGRELFF
TRBV9	TRBJ2-2	CASSLRQGLVDTGELFF
TRBV11-1	TRBJ1-1	CASSPPRDRPWTEAFF
TRBV4-3	TRBJ2-3	CASSRYRASTDTQYF
TRBV27	TRBJ1-5	CASRTGGINQPQHF
TRBV29-1	TRBJ2-1	CSVPPDRLFSYNEQFF
TRBV20-1	TRBJ2-1	CSAHPVAGSSYNEQFF
TRBV5-1	TRBJ2-5	CASSLEGLTQYF
TRBV5-4	TRBJ1-4	CASSSYNEKLFF
TRBV20-1	TRBJ2-1	CSAGAGADEQFF
TRBV4-1	TRBJ1-5	CASSQAGFPNSNQPQHF
TRBV20-1	TRBJ2-7	CSAVTGAFSYEQYF
TRBV5-1	TRBJ1-1	CASSPQPPNTEAFF